This T cell receptor (beta chain) was sequenced during a study of tumor-infiltrating lymphocytes in primary liver carcinoma. Study information: Primary liver carcinomas in the patients were surgically resected. Tumor stage was T1-T3 N0M0, and tumor size was roughly 4.2 to 11 cm across.

This CDR3 is 17 amino acids long. V lost 5 bases and J 0 bases, leaving 14 bases between the germline ends. Germline loops: CDR1 MNHEY, CDR2 SVGAGI. Unsorted whole blood yielded blood RNA, and germline DNA was extracted as well. The input was 500 ng total RNA; TCR beta cDNA was made from it with a constant-region primer. Slightly modified ARM-PCR served as the procedure for the TCR beta libraries. These libraries came from three rounds of nested multiplex PCR. Both of the initial two PCR rounds ran for approximately 11 cycles and employed TRBV1-TRBV30 forward primers alongside a C-beta reverse primer. Via MiXCR, TCRdb re-called the multiplex PCR reads, giving one row per CDR3 protein. The data show approximately 330,000 distinct CDR3 sequences, approximately 64% seen once.

Sequencing was done on a sample of peripheral blood. The receptor was isolated from a man in his forties with primary liver carcinoma and hepatitis B virus infection. The J gene is TRBJ2-6, the V gene TRBV6-5; perhaps D is TRBD1 or TRBD2 (5 bases each). The CDR3 DNA reads as TGTGCCAGCAGTCCCGGGACCGGAGACTCTGGGGCCAACGTCCTGACTTTC. This codes for CASSPGTGDSGANVLTF.